This T cell receptor (beta chain) was obtained from a study of cytomegalovirus exposure and HLA in healthy donors. Looking at the study overall: There were tens of millions of unique TCRs (from HLA-typed donors) in an early data release.

The CDR3 totals 16 residues. J was trimmed by 9 bases and V by 7 bases; bases with no gene match: 18. Germline V CDR1 and CDR2: SQVTM, ANQGSEA. The primer mix had 60 Vbeta and 13 Jbeta primers. The protocol was immunoSEQ multiplex PCR, while the TCRdb copy is restricted to in-frame clones and leaves out a portion. The repertoire includes 150,000 to 190,000 clones, roughly 82% of them detected once, and approximately 6.3% sits in the top ten. This clone occurred a few times. V and J are TRBV29-1 and TRBJ2-1; 10 positions match TRBD1. This TCR came from a woman aged 50 to 60 in good health and CMV-seropositive. Sequenced material: PBMCs. CDR3 loop: CSARRISGTGAAEQFF. CDR3 nucleotide sequence: TGCAGCGCCCGCCGCATCTCCGGGACAGGGGCCGCTGAGCAGTTCTTC.